This T cell receptor (beta chain) appears in the sequencing data of a study of blood T cell repertoires in COVID-19. Study-wide context: COVID-19 samples, acute and convalescent, were from the United States, Italy and Spain. The analysed material was cDNA or gDNA that came from T cells, B-cell-depleted T cells, or PBMCs.

The length of the CDR3 is 17 residues. After removal of 0 bases from V and 4 bases from J, the junction contained 8 bases not matched to a gene. Germline V gene data show CDR1 as SGDLS and CDR2 as YYNGEE. The protocol was immunoSEQ multiplex PCR, while the TCRdb copy is restricted to in-frame clones and leaves out a portion. The sample shows 650,000 to 800,000 clones, more than 80% of them seen only once. This sequence originates from a young woman with acute or convalescent COVID-19. J is TRBJ1-2 and V is TRBV9; 11 positions match TRBD1. The sequencing input was peripheral blood. CDR3 in DNA: TGTGCCAGCAGCGTAGGCGGACAGGGGGCCCCTCCCTATGGCTACACCTTC. It yields the protein CASSVGGQGAPPYGYTF.